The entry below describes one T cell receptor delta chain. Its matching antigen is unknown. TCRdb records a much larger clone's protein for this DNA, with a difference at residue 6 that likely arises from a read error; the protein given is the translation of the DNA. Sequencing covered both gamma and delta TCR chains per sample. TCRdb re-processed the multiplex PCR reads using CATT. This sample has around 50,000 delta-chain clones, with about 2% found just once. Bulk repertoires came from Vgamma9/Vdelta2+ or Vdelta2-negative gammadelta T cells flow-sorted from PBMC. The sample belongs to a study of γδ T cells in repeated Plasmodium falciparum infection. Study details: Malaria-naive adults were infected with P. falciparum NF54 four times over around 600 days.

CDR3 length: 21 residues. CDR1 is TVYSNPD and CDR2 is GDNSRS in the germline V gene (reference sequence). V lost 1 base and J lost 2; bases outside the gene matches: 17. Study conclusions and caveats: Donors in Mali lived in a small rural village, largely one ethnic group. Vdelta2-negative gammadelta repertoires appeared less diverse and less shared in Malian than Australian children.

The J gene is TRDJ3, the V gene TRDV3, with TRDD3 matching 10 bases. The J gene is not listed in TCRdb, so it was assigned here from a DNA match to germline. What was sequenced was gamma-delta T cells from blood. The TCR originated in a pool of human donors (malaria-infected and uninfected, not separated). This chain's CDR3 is CAFNPSPINWGIPWDTRQMFF. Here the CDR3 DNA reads TGTGCCTTTAACCCCTCCCCGATTAACTGGGGGATTCCCTGGGACACCCGACAGATGTTTTTC. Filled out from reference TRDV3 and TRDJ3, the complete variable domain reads CDKVTQSSPDQTVASGSEVVLLCTYDTVYSNPDLFWYRIRPDYSFQFVFYGDNSRSEGADFTQGRFSVKHILTQKAFHLVISPVRTEDSATYYCAFNPSPINWGIPWDTRQMFFGTGIKLFVEP.